This T cell receptor beta chain derives from a study of control samples from healthy donors and cancer patients. The repertoire was sequenced with immunoSEQ multiplex PCR; TCRdb's copy has only in-frame clones and lacks some. The sample consists of roughly 45,000 clones, 70% to 90% of them appearing once. CDR1 is LGHNA and CDR2 is YNFKEQ in the germline V gene. The CDR3 sequence is 15 residues long. The trim removed 1 base at V and 7 bases at J, leaving 9 bases unmatched. The chain has TRBV4-2 and TRBJ1-2; 7 positions agree with TRBD1. This receptor was identified in a woman in her forties or fifties with lung cancer. The sequenced sample was PBMCs. The CDR3 loop is CASSQGEGGSGGYTF. In DNA, the CDR3 is TGTGCCAGCAGCCAAGGTGAAGGGGGCTCTGGTGGCTACACCTTC.